The text below deals with one T cell receptor beta chain. Its antigen is currently unknown. This sample stems from a study of T cells after yellow fever vaccination. Study results and limitations: Sorted repertoires could include abundant contaminating clonotypes from bulk cells.

Unmatched junction bases numbered 8, after V lost 9 bases and J lost 0 bases. The CDR3 covers 16 residues. Germline loops: CDR1 LNHDA, CDR2 SQIVND (reference sequence). Template switching with 5'RACE generated the TCR cDNA and added a universal primer site and UMIs. TCRdb analysed the 5' RACE reads with MiXCR anew, one entry per CDR3 protein. In the table there are some 250,000 distinct CDR3 sequences, approximately 3.5% of which are singletons. The chain carries TRBV19 and TRBJ1-5, with 10 positions matching TRBD1. The sample was PBMCs, taken 15 days after the yellow fever booster vaccination. The clonotype originates from a young man who received the YFV17D yellow fever vaccine. The CDR3 sequence is CASRGDRGYSNQPQHF. DNA for the CDR3: TGTGCCAGCCGTGGGGACAGGGGTTATAGCAATCAGCCCCAGCATTTT.